A selection of T cell receptor beta chains follows, all from one sample in a study of shared clonotypes between healthy human individuals. Here immunoSEQ multiplex PCR was the method, and the copy in TCRdb shows in-frame clones only, minus some. The table lists about 2.2 million clones, roughly 95% of them singletons. The sample consisted of naive CD8+ T cells from PBMCs. All receptors come from a young man in good health. Some clones in this sample may be carry-over from other donors' samples. The CDR3 runs from the conserved cysteine through the conserved F or W. Part of the rows lack a size; the others show once, few, many or a class for expanded clones.

J	V	size	CDR3
TRBJ2-3	TRBV29-1	.	CSVGTGVGTDTQYF
TRBJ2-7	TRBV7-8	.	CASSAKGLAGYEQYF
TRBJ2-7	TRBV28	.	CASSLLVEKEQYF
TRBJ2-2	TRBV7-8	.	CASSLLGSRGLTGELFF
TRBJ1-3	TRBV4-1	.	CASSPGRGSGNTIYF
TRBJ1-1	TRBV5-6	.	CASSSSPPDGTEAFF
TRBJ2-7	TRBV29-1	.	CSVGRSSYEQYF
TRBJ2-2	TRBV6-1	.	CASSAGREVWTGELFF
TRBJ2-7	TRBV7-9	.	CASSLGQGSSYEQYF
TRBJ2-5	TRBV28	once	CASSPVGGKTQYF
TRBJ2-1	TRBV7-9	.	CASSFSERENEQFF
TRBJ2-1	TRBV14	once	CASSQVATSYNEQFF
TRBJ2-7	TRBV5-1	.	CASSLSARVGPYEQYF
TRBJ2-1	TRBV27	.	CASSPGAYNEQFF
TRBJ2-3	TRBV4-2	.	CASSPLAGSTDTQYF
TRBJ1-1	TRBV5-6	.	CASSFDSFGFDTEAFF
TRBJ2-1	TRBV7-3	once	CASSPGGNNEQFF
TRBJ1-5	TRBV19	.	CASSIWAGSNQPQHF
TRBJ1-1	TRBV5-1	.	CASSFGPSLRAEAFF
TRBJ1-1	TRBV13	few	CASSDPTEAFF
TRBJ2-1	TRBV27	.	CASSLRTHNEQFF
TRBJ1-1	TRBV19	few	CASSWGTGIGTEAFF
TRBJ2-7	TRBV9	.	CASSASGPSGAEQYF
TRBJ2-7	TRBV28	.	CASSLAGTYSSYEQYF
TRBJ2-4	TRBV5-6	.	CASSFGTGLAKNIQYF
TRBJ2-7	TRBV27	.	CASSGTSREQYF
TRBJ2-7	TRBV7-2	.	CASSGIDRARYEQYF
TRBJ1-1	TRBV9	.	CASSVGEPFEAFF
TRBJ2-3	TRBV28	.	CASSFGGRRSTDTQYF
TRBJ2-3	TRBV27	.	CASSSRTPLFDTQYF
TRBJ2-1	TRBV29-1	.	CSVFEAGPKVHEQFF
TRBJ1-2	TRBV7-9	.	CASSSWGQLGDDGYTF
TRBJ2-1	TRBV11-2	.	CASSLVGKAGNEQFF
TRBJ2-7	TRBV10-1	.	CASSETCYEQYF
TRBJ2-1	TRBV6-1	once	CASSEHKREVISFF
TRBJ2-1	TRBV10-3	.	CAISGPPNGSSVNEQFF
TRBJ2-1	TRBV11-2	.	CASSLVPDPNEQFF
TRBJ2-1	TRBV28	.	CASSLSSEQFF
TRBJ1-2	TRBV9	once	CASSVGVGADGYTF
TRBJ2-1	TRBV27	.	CASSVGVSVEQFF
TRBJ2-4	TRBV7-9	.	CASSPTTGLAKNIQYF
TRBJ1-2	TRBV28	.	CASSPRRGTLYGYTF
TRBJ1-1	TRBV21-1	.	CASSKAGEVNTEAFF
TRBJ1-2	TRBV9	.	CASSGDYGYTF
TRBJ2-3	TRBV11-2	.	CASSLGGRAEDTQYF
TRBJ2-7	TRBV14	.	CASSQRDGSYEQYF
TRBJ2-2	TRBV14	once	CASSHIAGVAGELFF
TRBJ1-1	TRBV6-1	.	CASSEGQMNTEAFF
TRBJ2-5	TRBV7-9	once	CASTTPAGPNSETQYF
TRBJ2-1	TRBV5-1	.	CASSSDGQMNEQFF
TRBJ2-7	TRBV5-8	.	CASSPRPFYEQYF
TRBJ1-3	TRBV7-8	.	CASSLAVGLGNTIYF
TRBJ2-7	TRBV19	.	CASSIQGAYEQYF
TRBJ1-1	TRBV5-6	.	CASSLGTGGRTFF
TRBJ2-7	TRBV7-8	.	CASRPGLAGGPTYEQYF
TRBJ2-3	TRBV4-2	once	CASSQERGPAPDTQYF
TRBJ1-1	TRBV28	.	CASSPLDHPAVNTEAFF
TRBJ2-2	TRBV9	few	CASSTNTGELFF
TRBJ1-5	TRBV6-6	.	CASSYTGQKLQPQHF
TRBJ1-2	TRBV9	.	CASSGPGTRYGYTF